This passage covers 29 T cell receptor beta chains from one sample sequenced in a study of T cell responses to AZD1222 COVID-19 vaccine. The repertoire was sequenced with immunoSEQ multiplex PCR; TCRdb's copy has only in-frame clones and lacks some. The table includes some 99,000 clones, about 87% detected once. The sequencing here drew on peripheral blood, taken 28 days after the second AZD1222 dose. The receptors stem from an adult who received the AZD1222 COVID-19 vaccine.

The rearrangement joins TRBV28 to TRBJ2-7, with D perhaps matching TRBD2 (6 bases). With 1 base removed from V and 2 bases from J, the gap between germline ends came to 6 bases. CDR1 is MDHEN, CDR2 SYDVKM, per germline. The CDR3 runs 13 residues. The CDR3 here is CASSLSGAYEQYF. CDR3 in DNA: TGTGCCAGCAGTTTATCGGGGGCCTACGAGCAGTACTTC.

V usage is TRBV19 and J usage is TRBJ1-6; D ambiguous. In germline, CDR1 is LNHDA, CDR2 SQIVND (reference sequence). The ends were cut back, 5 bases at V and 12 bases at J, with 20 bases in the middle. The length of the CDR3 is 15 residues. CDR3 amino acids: CASSFSGKTRGPLHF. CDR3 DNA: TGTGCCAGTAGTTTTTCGGGGAAGACGCGCGGACCCCTCCACTTT.

The CDR3 sequence is CASSPLEQPTTNEKLFF. The CDR3 DNA follows: TGTGCCAGCAGCCCCCTCGAGCAGCCGACAACTAATGAAAAACTGTTTTTT. The genes are TRBV3-1 (or the pseudogene TRBV3-2) and TRBJ1-4; D unclear. The CDR3 runs to 17 residues. V lost 4 bases, J lost 0 bases, and 15 bases lay in between. The germline CDR1 and CDR2 sequences are LGHDT and YNNKEL (reference sequence).

The CDR3 sequence is CASSSGTGGSYEQYF. DNA for the CDR3: TGTGCCAGCAGCTCCGGGACAGGGGGCTCCTACGAGCAGTACTTC. The chain has TRBV9 and TRBJ2-7; 11 positions agree with TRBD1. Germline V gives CDR1 SGDLS, CDR2 YYNGEE. The V and J ends lost 4 bases and 0 bases, in that order; junction bases with no gene match: 3. CDR3 length: 15 amino acids.

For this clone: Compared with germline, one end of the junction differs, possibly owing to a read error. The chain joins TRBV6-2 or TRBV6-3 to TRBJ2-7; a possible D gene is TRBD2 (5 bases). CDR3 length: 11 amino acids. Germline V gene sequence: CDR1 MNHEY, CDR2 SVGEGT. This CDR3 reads CASSVNTEACF. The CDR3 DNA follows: TGTGCCAGCAGTGTCAACACGGAGGCGTGCTTC.

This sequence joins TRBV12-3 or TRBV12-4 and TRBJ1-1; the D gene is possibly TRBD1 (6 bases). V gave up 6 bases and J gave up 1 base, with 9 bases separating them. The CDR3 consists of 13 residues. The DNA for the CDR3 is TGTGCCAGCAGACAGGGACAGAACACTGAAGCTTTCTTT. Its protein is CASRQGQNTEAFF.

CDR3 nucleotides: TGCGCCAGCAGCGCCTCTAACCTAATTACAGATACGCAGTATTTT. Translation gives CASSASNLITDTQYF. The rearrangement uses TRBV5-1 and TRBJ2-3, with D unresolved. Germline-derived CDR1 and CDR2 are SGHRS and YFSETQ. V lost 4 bases, J lost 3 bases, and 15 bases lay in between. CDR3 length: 15 residues.

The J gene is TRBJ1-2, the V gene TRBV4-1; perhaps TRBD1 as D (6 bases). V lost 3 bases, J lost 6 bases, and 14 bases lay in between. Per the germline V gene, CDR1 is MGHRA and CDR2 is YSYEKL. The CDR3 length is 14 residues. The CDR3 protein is CASSQVTGEDGYTF. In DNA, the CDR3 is TGCGCCAGCAGCCAGGTGACAGGAGAGGATGGCTACACCTTC.

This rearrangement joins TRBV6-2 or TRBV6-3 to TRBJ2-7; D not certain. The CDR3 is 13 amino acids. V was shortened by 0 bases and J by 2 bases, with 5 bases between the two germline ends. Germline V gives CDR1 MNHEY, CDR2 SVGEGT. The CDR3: CASSYSRTYEQYF. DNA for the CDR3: TGTGCCAGCAGTTACTCGAGAACCTACGAGCAGTACTTC.

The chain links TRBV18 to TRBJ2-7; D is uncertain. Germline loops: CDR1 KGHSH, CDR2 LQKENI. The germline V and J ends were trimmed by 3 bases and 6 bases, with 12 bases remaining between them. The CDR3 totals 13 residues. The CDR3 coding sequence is TGTGCCAGCTCACCCCCAGTCCGCGGCGAGCAGTACTTC. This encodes CASSPPVRGEQYF.

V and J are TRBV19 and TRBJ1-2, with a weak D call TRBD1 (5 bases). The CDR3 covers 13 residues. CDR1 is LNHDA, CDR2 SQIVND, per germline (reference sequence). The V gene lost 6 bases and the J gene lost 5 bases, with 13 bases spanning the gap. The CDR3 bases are TGTGCCAGTAGGGAAAGGGGAACTTATGGCTACACCTTC. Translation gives CASRERGTYGYTF. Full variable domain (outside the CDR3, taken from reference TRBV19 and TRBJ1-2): DGGITQSPKYLFRKEGQNVTLSCEQNLNHDAMYWYRQDPGQGLRLIYYSQIVNDFQKGDIAEGYSVSREKKESFPLTVTSAQKNPTAFYLCASRERGTYGYTFGSGTRLTVV.

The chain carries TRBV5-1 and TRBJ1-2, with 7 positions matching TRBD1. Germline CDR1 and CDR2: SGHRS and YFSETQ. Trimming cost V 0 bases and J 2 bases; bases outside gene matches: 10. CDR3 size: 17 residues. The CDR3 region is CASSLEEGASRNYGYTF. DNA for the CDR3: TGCGCCAGCAGCTTGGAAGAGGGGGCTAGTCGAAACTATGGCTACACCTTC.

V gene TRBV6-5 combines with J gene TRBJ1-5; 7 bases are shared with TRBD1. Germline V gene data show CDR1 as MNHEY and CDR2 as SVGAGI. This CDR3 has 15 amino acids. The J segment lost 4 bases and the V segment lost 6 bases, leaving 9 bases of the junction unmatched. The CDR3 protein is CASRPPGGRNQPQHF. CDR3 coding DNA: TGTGCCAGCAGACCTCCAGGGGGTCGGAATCAGCCCCAGCATTTT.

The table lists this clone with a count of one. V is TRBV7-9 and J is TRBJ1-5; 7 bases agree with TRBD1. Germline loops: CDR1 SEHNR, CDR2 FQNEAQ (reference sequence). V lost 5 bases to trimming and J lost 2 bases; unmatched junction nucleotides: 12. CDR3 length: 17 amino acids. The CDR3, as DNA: TGTGCCAGCAGCAAGGGGGCAGGACGTTTGGGCAATCAGCCCCAGCATTTT. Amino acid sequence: CASSKGAGRLGNQPQHF.

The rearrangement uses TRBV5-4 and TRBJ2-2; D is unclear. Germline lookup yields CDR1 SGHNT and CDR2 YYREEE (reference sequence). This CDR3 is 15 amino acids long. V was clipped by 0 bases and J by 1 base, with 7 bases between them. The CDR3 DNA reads TGTGCCAGCAGCTTGGTAGGCCGGAACACCGGGGAGCTGTTTTTT. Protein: CASSLVGRNTGELFF.

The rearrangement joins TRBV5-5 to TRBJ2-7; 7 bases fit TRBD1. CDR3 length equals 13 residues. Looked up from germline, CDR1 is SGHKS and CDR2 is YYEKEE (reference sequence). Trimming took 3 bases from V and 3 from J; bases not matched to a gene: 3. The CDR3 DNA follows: TGTGCCAGCAGCTATCAGGGGGTCTACGAGCAGTACTTC. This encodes CASSYQGVYEQYF.

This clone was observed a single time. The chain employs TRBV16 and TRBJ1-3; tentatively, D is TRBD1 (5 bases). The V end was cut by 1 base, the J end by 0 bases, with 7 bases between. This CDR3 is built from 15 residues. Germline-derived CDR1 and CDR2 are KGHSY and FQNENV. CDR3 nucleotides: TGTGCCAGCAGCCAATGGGGGAGCTCTGGAAACACCATATATTTT. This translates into CASSQWGSSGNTIYF.

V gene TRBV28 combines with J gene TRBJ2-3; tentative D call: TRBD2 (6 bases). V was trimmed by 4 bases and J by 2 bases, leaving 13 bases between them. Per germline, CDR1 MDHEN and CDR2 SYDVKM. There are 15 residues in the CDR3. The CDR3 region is CASSWRAGYTDTQYF. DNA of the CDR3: TGTGCCAGCAGTTGGAGGGCGGGCTACACAGATACGCAGTATTTT. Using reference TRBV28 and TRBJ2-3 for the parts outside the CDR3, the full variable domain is DVKVTQSSRYLVKRTGEKVFLECVQDMDHENMFWYRQDPGLGLRLIYFSYDVKMKEKGDIPEGYSVSREKKERFSLILESASTNQTSMYLCASSWRAGYTDTQYFGPGTRLTVL.

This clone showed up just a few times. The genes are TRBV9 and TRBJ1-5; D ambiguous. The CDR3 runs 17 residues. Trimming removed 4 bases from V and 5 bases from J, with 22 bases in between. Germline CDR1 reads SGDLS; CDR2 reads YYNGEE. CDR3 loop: CASSPEAGEVSDQPQHF. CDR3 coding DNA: TGTGCCAGCAGCCCAGAGGCGGGAGAAGTATCGGATCAGCCCCAGCATTTT.

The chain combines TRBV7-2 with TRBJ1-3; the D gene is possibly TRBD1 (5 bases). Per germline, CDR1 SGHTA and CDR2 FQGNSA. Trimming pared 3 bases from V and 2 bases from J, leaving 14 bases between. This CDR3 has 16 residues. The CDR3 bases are TGTGCCAGCAGCTTTCGGCCGCAGGGCACTGGAAACACCATATATTTT. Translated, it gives CASSFRPQGTGNTIYF.

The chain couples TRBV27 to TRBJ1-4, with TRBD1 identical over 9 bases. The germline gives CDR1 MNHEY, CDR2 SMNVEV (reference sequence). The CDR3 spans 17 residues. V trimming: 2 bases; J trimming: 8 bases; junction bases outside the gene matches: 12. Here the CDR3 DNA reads TGTGCCAGCAGTTTAACAGGGACAGGGCTCCTAGTCGAAAAACTGTTTTTT. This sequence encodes CASSLTGTGLLVEKLFF.

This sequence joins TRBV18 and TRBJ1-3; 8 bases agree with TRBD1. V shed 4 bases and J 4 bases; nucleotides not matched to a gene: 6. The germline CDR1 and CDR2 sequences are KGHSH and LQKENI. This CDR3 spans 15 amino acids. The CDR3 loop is CASSRPTGAGNTIYF. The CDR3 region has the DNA TGTGCCAGCTCACGACCGACAGGGGCGGGAAACACCATATATTTT. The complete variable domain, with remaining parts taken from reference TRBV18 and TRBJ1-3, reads NAGVMQNPRHLVRRRGQEARLRCSPMKGHSHVYWYRQLPEEGLKFMVYLQKENIIDESGMPKERFSAEFPKEGPSILRIQQVVRGDSAAYFCASSRPTGAGNTIYFGEGSWLTVV.

The CDR3 DNA reads TGTGCCAGCAGCCAACGGACAGGGATAGACACTGAAGCTTTCTTT. Amino acids: CASSQRTGIDTEAFF. This chain links TRBV4-2 with TRBJ1-1; 8 bases align to TRBD1. CDR1 LGHNA and CDR2 YNFKEQ come from the germline V gene. V lost 2 bases to trimming and J lost 3 bases; unmatched junction nucleotides: 5. The CDR3 is 15 residues long.

This CDR3 reads CASSANDRDYGYTF. Written as DNA, the CDR3 is TGTGCCAGCAGCGCGAATGACAGGGACTATGGCTACACCTTC. This chain links TRBV6-5 with TRBJ1-2; 7 nucleotides line up with TRBD1. Trimming cost V 6 bases and J 3 bases; bases outside gene matches: 7. From germline, CDR1 is MNHEY and CDR2 SVGAGI. This CDR3 has 14 residues.

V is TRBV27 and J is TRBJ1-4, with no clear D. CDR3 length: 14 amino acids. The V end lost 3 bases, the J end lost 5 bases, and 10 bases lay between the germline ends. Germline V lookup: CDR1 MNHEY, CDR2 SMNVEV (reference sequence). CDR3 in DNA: TGTGCCAGCAGTTTTATGGGAGGAAATGAAAAACTGTTTTTT. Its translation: CASSFMGGNEKLFF.

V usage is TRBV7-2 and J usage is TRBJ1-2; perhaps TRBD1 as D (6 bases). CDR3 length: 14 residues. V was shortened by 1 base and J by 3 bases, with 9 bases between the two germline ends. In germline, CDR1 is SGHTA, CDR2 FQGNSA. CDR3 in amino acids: CASSLVGGDYGYTF. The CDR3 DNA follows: TGTGCCAGCAGCTTAGTAGGGGGGGACTATGGCTACACCTTC.

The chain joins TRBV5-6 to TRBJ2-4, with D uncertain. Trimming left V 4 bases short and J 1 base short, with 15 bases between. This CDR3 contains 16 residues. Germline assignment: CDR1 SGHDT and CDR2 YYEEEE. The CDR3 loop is CASSPQLEWAKNIQYF. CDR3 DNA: TGTGCCAGCAGCCCTCAACTGGAGTGGGCCAAAAACATTCAGTACTTC.

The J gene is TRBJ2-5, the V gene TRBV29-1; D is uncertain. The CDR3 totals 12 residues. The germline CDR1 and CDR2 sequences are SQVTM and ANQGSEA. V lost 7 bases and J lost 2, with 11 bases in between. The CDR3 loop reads CSATLAQETQYF. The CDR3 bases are TGCAGCGCTACCTTAGCACAAGAGACCCAGTACTTC.

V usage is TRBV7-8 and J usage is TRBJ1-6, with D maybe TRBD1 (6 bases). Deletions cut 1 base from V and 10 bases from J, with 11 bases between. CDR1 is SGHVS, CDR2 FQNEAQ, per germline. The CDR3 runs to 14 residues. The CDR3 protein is CASSLGQGKSPLHF. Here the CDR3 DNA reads TGTGCCAGCAGCTTAGGGCAGGGGAAATCACCCCTCCACTTT. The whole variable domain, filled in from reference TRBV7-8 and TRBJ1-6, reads GAGVSQSPRYKVAKRGQDVALRCDPISGHVSLFWYQQALGQGPEFLTYFQNEAQLDKSGLPSDRFFAERPEGSVSTLKIQRTQQEDSAVYLCASSLGQGKSPLHFGNGTRLTVT.